One sample yielded the 11 T cell receptor beta chains listed below, sequenced in a study of cytomegalovirus exposure and HLA in healthy donors. Profiling relied on immunoSEQ multiplex PCR, and the TCRdb table lists in-frame clones only, not all of them. The profile shows about 140,000 clones, approximately 87% of them singletons. What was sequenced was PBMCs. The source is a man younger than 30 in good health and CMV-seronegative.

The chain employs TRBV16 and TRBJ1-4; D gene ambiguous. Germline CDR1 and CDR2: KGHSY and FQNENV. The CDR3 extends over 17 amino acids. V was shortened by 1 base and J by 2 bases, with 14 bases between the two germline ends. The CDR3 loop is CASSQWRGGGTNEKLFF. The CDR3 nucleotides are TGTGCCAGCAGCCAATGGAGAGGAGGAGGCACTAATGAAAAACTGTTTTTT.

The J gene is TRBJ2-1, the V gene TRBV28; D is ambiguous. Trimming took 1 base from V and 8 from J, leaving 6 bases between them. The CDR3 runs to 12 residues. Germline V lookup: CDR1 MDHEN, CDR2 SYDVKM. The CDR3, as DNA: TGTGCCAGCAGTTTATCCCTCGATGAGCAGTTCTTC. Encoded protein: CASSLSLDEQFF.

The chain is built from TRBV5-4 and TRBJ2-5, with a weak D call TRBD2 (7 bases). V was shortened by 9 bases and J by 1 base, with 25 bases between the two germline ends. Per the germline V gene, CDR1 is SGHNT and CDR2 is YYREEE (reference sequence). The CDR3 runs 17 residues. The CDR3 here is CAKPRGRGLRVQETQYF. CDR3 sequence (DNA): TGTGCCAAACCAAGGGGGAGGGGCCTAAGGGTCCAAGAGACCCAGTACTTC.

The rearrangement links TRBV5-4 to TRBJ1-2; D is unclear. The CDR3 covers 15 residues. The germline gives CDR1 SGHNT, CDR2 YYREEE (reference sequence). Trimming removed 0 bases from V and 7 bases from J, with 16 bases in between. The CDR3 DNA is TGTGCCAGCAGCTTGGGTGGCTCCCCGGAGGGTGGCTACACCTTC. Translated: CASSLGGSPEGGYTF.

The rearrangement links TRBV7-6 to TRBJ2-7, with D tentatively TRBD2 (5 bases). CDR3 length equals 13 residues. The germline gives CDR1 SGHVS, CDR2 FNYEAQ. Trimming pared 5 bases from V and 4 bases from J, leaving 12 bases between. The DNA of the CDR3 is TGTGCCAGCAGCCGTGATAGCGCTTACGAGCAGTACTTC. This codes for CASSRDSAYEQYF.

V and J are TRBV6-5 and TRBJ2-3, with 10 bases aligning to TRBD2. The germline gives CDR1 MNHEY, CDR2 SVGAGI. The CDR3 spans 14 residues. The ends lost 7 bases at V and 3 bases at J; junction bases unmatched: 4. CDR3 residues: CASTQREGTDTQYF. CDR3 DNA sequence: TGTGCCAGCACACAGCGGGAGGGTACAGATACGCAGTATTTT.

This rearrangement joins TRBV25-1 to TRBJ2-7; perhaps TRBD1 as D (5 bases). The V and J ends lost 1 base and 4 bases respectively, with 5 bases between them. Germline CDR1 is MGHDK and CDR2 is SYGVNS. This CDR3 has 12 amino acids. The CDR3 spells CASSESGYEQYF. In DNA form, the CDR3 reads TGTGCCAGCAGTGAATCAGGGTACGAGCAGTACTTC.

The rearrangement uses TRBV27 and TRBJ2-7; possible D gene TRBD1, 6 bases. The CDR3 sequence is 14 residues long. Germline lookup yields CDR1 MNHEY and CDR2 SMNVEV (reference sequence). Trimming cost V 3 bases and J 7 bases, with 16 bases left between them. CDR3 coding DNA: TGTGCCAGCAGTTTCAGGACAGACCTCTTGGAGCAGTACTTC. Encoded protein: CASSFRTDLLEQYF.

This chain connects TRBV7-2 to TRBJ1-2; 7 bases align to TRBD1. V shed 5 bases and J 6 bases; nucleotides not matched to a gene: 12. This CDR3 comprises 15 residues. Germline CDR1 reads SGHTA; CDR2 reads FQGNSA. The CDR3 DNA reads as TGTGCCAGCAGCCCACCGACAGGGCGGATAAATGGCTACACCTTC. Translation gives CASSPPTGRINGYTF.

The genes are TRBV2 and TRBJ1-5; D ambiguous. V lost 6 bases to trimming and J lost 1 base, with 10 bases between them. This CDR3 is 14 amino acids long. Germline V gene data show CDR1 as SNHLY and CDR2 as FYNNEI. The CDR3, as DNA: TGTGCCAGCAGACCCGACACCAGCAATCAGCCCCAGCATTTT. This translates into CASRPDTSNQPQHF.

This clone appeared a few times. J is TRBJ2-3 and V is TRBV18; 11 bases match TRBD2. The CDR3 has 17 amino acids. Trimming at V came to 1 base and at J to 8 bases, leaving 11 bases not matched to a gene. Germline-derived CDR1 and CDR2 are KGHSH and LQKENI. The CDR3 DNA is TGTGCCAGCTCACCACGGGTCGGGGTACTAGCGGGAGTTACGCAGTATTTT. Translating it yields CASSPRVGVLAGVTQYF. Looking up the rest from reference TRBV18 and TRBJ2-3 gives the full variable domain: NAGVMQNPRHLVRRRGQEARLRCSPMKGHSHVYWYRQLPEEGLKFMVYLQKENIIDESGMPKERFSAEFPKEGPSILRIQQVVRGDSAAYFCASSPRVGVLAGVTQYFGPGTRLTVL.